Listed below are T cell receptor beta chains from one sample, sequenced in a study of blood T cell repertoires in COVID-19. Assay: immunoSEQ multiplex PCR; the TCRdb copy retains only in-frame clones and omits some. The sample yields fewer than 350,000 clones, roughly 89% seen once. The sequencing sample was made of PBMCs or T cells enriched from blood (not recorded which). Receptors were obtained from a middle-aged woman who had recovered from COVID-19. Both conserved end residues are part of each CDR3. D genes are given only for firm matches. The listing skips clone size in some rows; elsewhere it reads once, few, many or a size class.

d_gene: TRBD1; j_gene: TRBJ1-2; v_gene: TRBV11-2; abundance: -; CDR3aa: CASSLWTGIAPYGYTF; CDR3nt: TGTGCCAGCAGCTTATGGACAGGAATTGCCCCCTATGGCTACACCTTC
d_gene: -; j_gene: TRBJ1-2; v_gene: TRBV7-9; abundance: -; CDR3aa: CASSLGSPGVDYGYTF; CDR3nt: TGTGCCAGCAGCTTAGGGTCGCCAGGGGTGGACTATGGCTACACCTTC
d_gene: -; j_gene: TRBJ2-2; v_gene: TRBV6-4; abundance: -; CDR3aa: CATSSQGGELFF; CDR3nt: TGTGCCACCTCGTCCCAGGGGGGGGAGCTGTTTTTT
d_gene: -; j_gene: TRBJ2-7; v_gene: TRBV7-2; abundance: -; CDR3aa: CASSLVPYDRTYEQYF; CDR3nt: TGTGCCAGCAGCTTAGTCCCATATGACAGGACCTACGAGCAGTACTTC
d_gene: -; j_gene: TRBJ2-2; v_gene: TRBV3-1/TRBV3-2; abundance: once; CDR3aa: CASSQSLGGRASGSGTGELFF; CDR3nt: TGTGCCAGCAGCCAATCGTTGGGCGGCAGGGCAAGCGGGTCAGGCACCGGGGAGCTGTTTTTT
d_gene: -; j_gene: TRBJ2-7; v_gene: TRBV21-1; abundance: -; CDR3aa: CASSPRTTGLAAEQYF; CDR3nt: TGTGCCAGCAGCCCGCGTACCACGGGACTAGCCGCCGAGCAGTACTTC
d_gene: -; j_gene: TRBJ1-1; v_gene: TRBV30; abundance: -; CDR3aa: CAWSVLGIITNTEAFF; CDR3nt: TGTGCCTGGAGTGTACTAGGAATAATTACGAACACTGAAGCTTTCTTT
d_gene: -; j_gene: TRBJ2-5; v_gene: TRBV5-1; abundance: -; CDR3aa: CASSLSQYLRGTQETQYF; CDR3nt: TGCGCCAGCAGCCTCTCCCAATACCTACGGGGGACTCAAGAGACCCAGTACTTC
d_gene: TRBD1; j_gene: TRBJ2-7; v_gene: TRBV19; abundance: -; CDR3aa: CASRGQGAWEQYF; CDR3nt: TGTGCCAGTAGAGGACAGGGGGCTTGGGAGCAGTACTTC
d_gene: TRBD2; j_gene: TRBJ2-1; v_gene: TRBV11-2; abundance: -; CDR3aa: CASSGTSGRAGSYNEQFF; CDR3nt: TGTGCCAGCTCGGGAACTAGCGGGAGGGCCGGCTCCTACAATGAGCAGTTCTTC
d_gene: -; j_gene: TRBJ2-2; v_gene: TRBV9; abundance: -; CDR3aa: CASSALNTGELFF; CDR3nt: TGTGCCAGCAGCGCCCTAAACACCGGGGAGCTGTTTTTT
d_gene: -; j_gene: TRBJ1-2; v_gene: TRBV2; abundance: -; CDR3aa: CASTSEATSYGYTF; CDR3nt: TGTGCCAGCACCTCGGAAGCGACTAGCTATGGCTACACCTTC
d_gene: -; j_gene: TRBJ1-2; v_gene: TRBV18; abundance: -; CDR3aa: CASSPSERPNYGYTF; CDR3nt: TGTGCCAGCTCACCATCCGAGCGACCCAACTATGGCTACACCTTC
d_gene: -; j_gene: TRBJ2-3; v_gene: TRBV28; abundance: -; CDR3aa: CATSTPGHILTDTQYF; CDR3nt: TGTGCCACCTCTACTCCGGGACACATCCTCACAGATACGCAGTATTTT
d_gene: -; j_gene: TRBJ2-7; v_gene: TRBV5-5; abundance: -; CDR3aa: CASRETAVHYEQYF; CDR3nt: TGTGCCAGCAGGGAGACTGCAGTTCACTACGAGCAGTACTTC
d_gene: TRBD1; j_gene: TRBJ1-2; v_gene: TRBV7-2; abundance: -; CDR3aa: CASSSSNRGIYGYTF; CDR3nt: TGTGCCAGCAGCTCGTCTAACAGGGGAATCTATGGCTACACCTTC
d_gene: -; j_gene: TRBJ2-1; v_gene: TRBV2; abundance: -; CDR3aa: CASSEWDGSNNEQFF; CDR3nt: TGTGCCAGCAGTGAATGGGACGGGAGTAACAATGAGCAGTTCTTC
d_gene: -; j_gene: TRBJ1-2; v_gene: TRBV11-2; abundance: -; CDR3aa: CASSLDGGTDSHYGYTF; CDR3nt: TGTGCCAGCAGCTTAGATGGAGGGACCGACTCCCACTATGGCTACACCTTC
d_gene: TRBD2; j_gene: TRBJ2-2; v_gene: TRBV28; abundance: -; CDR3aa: CASSPPGLALKNTGELFF; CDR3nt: TGTGCCAGCAGCCCTCCGGGACTAGCGTTAAAGAACACCGGGGAGCTGTTTTTT
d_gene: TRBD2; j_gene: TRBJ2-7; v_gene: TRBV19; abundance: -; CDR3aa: CASSPLAGVSYEQYF; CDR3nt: TGTGCCAGTAGTCCCTTAGCGGGGGTCTCCTACGAGCAGTACTTC
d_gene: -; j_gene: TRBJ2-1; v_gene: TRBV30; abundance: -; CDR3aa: CAWSIDRSRGDEQFF; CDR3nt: TGTGCCTGGAGTATCGACAGGTCTAGGGGAGATGAGCAGTTCTTC
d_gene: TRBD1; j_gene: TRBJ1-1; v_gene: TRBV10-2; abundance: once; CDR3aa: CATTLSTGTTNTEAFF; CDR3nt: TGCGCCACCACACTATCGACAGGGACGACGAACACTGAAGCTTTCTTT
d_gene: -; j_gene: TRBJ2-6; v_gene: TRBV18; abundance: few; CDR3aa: CASSPPTTRGPGANVLTF; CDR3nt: TGTGCCAGCTCACCACCGACGACTCGGGGTCCTGGGGCCAACGTCCTGACTTTC
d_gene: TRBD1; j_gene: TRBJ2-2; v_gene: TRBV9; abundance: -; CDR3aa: CASSAPGGGQGYARDTGELFF; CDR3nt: TGTGCCAGCAGCGCCCCGGGGGGGGGACAGGGGTACGCGCGGGACACCGGGGAGCTGTTTTTT
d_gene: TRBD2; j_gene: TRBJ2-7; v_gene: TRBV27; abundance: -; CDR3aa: CASRVPSGRAYEQYF; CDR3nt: TGTGCCAGCAGAGTCCCTAGCGGGAGAGCCTACGAGCAGTACTTC
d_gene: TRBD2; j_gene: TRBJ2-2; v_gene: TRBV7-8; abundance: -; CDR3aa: CASSLEAGVSTGELFF; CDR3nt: TGTGCCAGCAGCTTAGAGGCGGGAGTAAGCACCGGGGAGCTGTTTTTT
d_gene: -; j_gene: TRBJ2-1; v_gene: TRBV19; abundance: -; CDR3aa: CASSIVLSPGEQFF; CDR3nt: TGTGCCAGTAGTATAGTCCTGTCCCCCGGGGAGCAGTTCTTC